This is a list of T cell receptor beta chains from one sample in a study of blood T cell repertoires in COVID-19. Sequencing was performed with immunoSEQ multiplex PCR; in TCRdb, only in-frame clones are kept and a portion is missing. Of around 450,000 clones listed, around 91% were seen once; the top ten hold more than 0.55%. Sequencing was done on a sample of PBMCs or T cells enriched from blood (not recorded which). The receptors stem from a man between 18 and 35 years old who had recovered from COVID-19. The CDR3 runs from the conserved cysteine through the conserved F or W. The D gene is left open where the match is weak. Size tells how often a clone was seen (once, few, many) or the class of an expanded clone, and some rows leave it out.

d_call clone_size j_call v_call cdr3_nt cdr3_aa
- - TRBJ1-3 TRBV5-6 TGTGCCAGCAGCTTGGTCGAGGGAAACACCATATATTTT CASSLVEGNTIYF
TRBD1 - TRBJ1-2 TRBV5-4 TGTGCCAGCAGCTTGGGGGGACAGGGAACCGCTAACTATGGCTACACCTTC CASSLGGQGTANYGYTF
- - TRBJ2-2 TRBV12-3/TRBV12-4 TGTGCCAGCAGCCCCGGGGGTCCCGGGGAGCTGTTTTTT CASSPGGPGELFF
- - TRBJ1-6 TRBV30 TGTGCCGCCGAGACACCAAGGGAGTCACCCCTCCACTTT CAAETPRESPLHF
- - TRBJ2-1 TRBV7-9 TGTGCCAGCAGCTCCAGGTTTTGGGATGAGCAGTTCTTC CASSSRFWDEQFF
TRBD2 - TRBJ2-1 TRBV19 TGTGCCAGTACCGTAGCGGGAGTCTCAAATGAGCAGTTCTTC CASTVAGVSNEQFF
TRBD1 - TRBJ1-4 TRBV9 TGTGCCAGCAGCGGAGGACAGGGCGGGGGAGAAAAACTGTTTTTT CASSGGQGGGEKLFF
- - TRBJ1-6 TRBV5-1 TGCGCCAGCAGTCCGGAGGCGGGGGTTGGGTCACCCCTCCACTTT CASSPEAGVGSPLHF
- - TRBJ1-1 TRBV19 TGTGCCAGTAGTGCCCCCGGGGGGAACACTGAAGCTTTCTTT CASSAPGGNTEAFF
- once TRBJ1-4 TRBV15 TGTGCCACCAGCAGAGTGGGCCGTCCTAATGAAAAACTGTTTTTT CATSRVGRPNEKLFF
- few TRBJ1-1 TRBV2 TGTGCCAGCATGAGCTACGGAGCTGCGGGAGGGAACACTGAAGCTTTCTTT CASMSYGAAGGNTEAFF
- - TRBJ1-5 TRBV9 TGTGCCAGCAGCGTAGGAGGTAGCAATCAGCCCCAGCATTTT CASSVGGSNQPQHF
TRBD2 - TRBJ2-1 TRBV9 TGTGCCAGCAGCGAGGCGACTAGCGGGAGTGTTGAGCAGTTCTTC CASSEATSGSVEQFF
- few TRBJ1-4 TRBV9 TGTGCCAGCAGCGTAGGGCCAGGGGACGAAAAACTGTTTTTT CASSVGPGDEKLFF
- - TRBJ1-5 TRBV9 TGTGCCAGCAGCGTAGACGGTAACCCGGGGAGGCCCCAGCATTTT CASSVDGNPGRPQHF
- - TRBJ1-6 TRBV6-1 TGTGCCAGCAGTGAACTTAGGAGCACACCCCTCCACTTT CASSELRSTPLHF
TRBD1 - TRBJ1-2 TRBV9 TGTGCCAGCAGCGGAGGACAGGGTGGCTACACCTTC CASSGGQGGYTF
- - TRBJ2-1 TRBV14 TGTGCCAGCAGCCAAGTGGTATCGGGAGCTTACAATGAGCAGTTCTTC CASSQVVSGAYNEQFF
- - TRBJ1-1 TRBV28 TGTGCCAGCAGTACACCGGGGACAACAGCTTTCTTT CASSTPGTTAFF
TRBD2 once TRBJ2-2 TRBV28 TGTGCCAGCAGACCAAAGATCAGGACTAGCGGGAGGGAGAACACCGGGGAGCTGTTTTTT CASRPKIRTSGRENTGELFF
- - TRBJ1-6 TRBV14 TGTGCCAGCAGCCAGACAAGGGGAAGCAATTCACCCCTCCACTTT CASSQTRGSNSPLHF
TRBD1 - TRBJ1-4 TRBV5-1 TGCGCCAGCAGCCGGGACAGATCAACTAATGAAAAACTGTTTTTT CASSRDRSTNEKLFF
- - TRBJ1-2 TRBV29-1 TGCAGCGCCGGGGACATTGGCCTCTATGGCTACACCTTC CSAGDIGLYGYTF
TRBD1 - TRBJ1-3 TRBV7-9 TGTGCCAGCAGCTTCCGTATCCAGACAGGGGACTCTGGAAACACCATATATTTT CASSFRIQTGDSGNTIYF
TRBD1 - TRBJ2-2 TRBV10-1 TGCGCCAGCGAGGGGGGCTCCGGGGACAGGGGCACCGGGGAGCTGTTTTTT CASEGGSGDRGTGELFF
TRBD2 - TRBJ2-5 TRBV2 TGTGCCAGCAGGGGGACTAGCAGCTCCAAAGAGACCCAGTACTTC CASRGTSSSKETQYF
TRBD1 - TRBJ1-2 TRBV29-1 TGCAGCGGGGGGGACAGTGATGGCTACACCTTC CSGGDSDGYTF
TRBD1 - TRBJ1-2 TRBV12-5 TGTGCTAGTGGTTTAGCCGGGACAGGGAGCCATGGCTACACCTTC CASGLAGTGSHGYTF
- once TRBJ1-1 TRBV27 TGTGCCAGCAGTTCTCTAGGGGAAGGAACTGAAGCTTTCTTT CASSSLGEGTEAFF
- - TRBJ1-2 TRBV28 TGTGCCAGCAGCAGGAGGCAGGCTGCCTACACCTTC CASSRRQAAYTF
- few TRBJ1-4 TRBV7-9 TGTGCCAGCAGCTTAGCCGGTACAGCAACTAATGAAAAACTGTTTTTT CASSLAGTATNEKLFF
- - TRBJ1-5 TRBV16 TGTGCCAGCAGCCTCACAGGCCTAAATCAGCCCCAGCATTTT CASSLTGLNQPQHF
- once TRBJ1-5 TRBV3-1/TRBV3-2 TGTGCCAGCAGCCAATACGGACAGACCAATCAGCCCCAGCATTTT CASSQYGQTNQPQHF
TRBD2 - TRBJ2-1 TRBV20-1 TGCAGTGCTACGGGGGGGGCAGCGCAGTTCTTC CSATGGAAQFF
- - TRBJ1-2 TRBV5-1 TGCGCCAGCAATGAGATAACAGGGTCCGGTAGCGGCTACACCTTC CASNEITGSGSGYTF
- once TRBJ2-3 TRBV24-1 TGTGCCACCAGTAGCGCGGGAGATACGCAGTATTTT CATSSAGDTQYF
TRBD2 - TRBJ2-7 TRBV10-2 TGCGCCAGCAGCCCCTCCTTTTTAGCGGGAGGGTTCGACGAGCAGTACTTC CASSPSFLAGGFDEQYF
- - TRBJ1-3 TRBV11-3 TGTGCCAGCAGCTTGCTGGAGGGAAACACCATATATTTT CASSLLEGNTIYF
TRBD1 - TRBJ1-6 TRBV19 TGTGCCAGTAGTATGGGACAGCTTAATTCACCCCTCCACTTT CASSMGQLNSPLHF
TRBD2 - TRBJ2-5 TRBV2 TGTGCCAGCAGCGCCCTGACTAGCGGGAGGGCGCCGCTGGAGACCCAGTACTTC CASSALTSGRAPLETQYF
TRBD1 - TRBJ1-2 TRBV2 TGTGCCAGCAGCATAAACAGGGGAAGTAACTATGGCTACACCTTC CASSINRGSNYGYTF
TRBD2 - TRBJ2-2 TRBV30 TGTGCCTCTTTATCAGGACTAGACCTCACCGGGGAGCTGTTTTTT CASLSGLDLTGELFF
- - TRBJ2-2 TRBV6-5 TGTGCCAGCACTCGGGCAGGGGTAGACACCGGGGAGCTGTTTTTT CASTRAGVDTGELFF
- - TRBJ2-2 TRBV12-3/TRBV12-4 TGTGCCAGTCGCAGGGGTACCGGGGAGCTGTTTTTT CASRRGTGELFF
TRBD2 - TRBJ2-3 TRBV28 TGTGCCAGCAGTTTACTAGCGGGAGTAGATACGCAGTATTTT CASSLLAGVDTQYF
- - TRBJ1-6 TRBV19 TGTGCCAGTAGTATCCAGGGGTATAATTCACCCCTCCACTTT CASSIQGYNSPLHF
- - TRBJ1-2 TRBV6-5 TGTGCCAGCTATGTAAACTATGGCTACACCTTC CASYVNYGYTF
- - TRBJ1-2 TRBV11-3 TGTGCCAGCAGCCCCTCGGACAGACCTGGCTACACCTTC CASSPSDRPGYTF
- - TRBJ1-4 TRBV28 TGTGCCGCCCGGGGGGATGAAAAACTGTTTTTT CAARGDEKLFF
TRBD2 - TRBJ2-2 TRBV19 TGTGCCAGTAGTAGAGGACTAGCGGGAGGCAACACCGGGGAGCTGTTTTTT CASSRGLAGGNTGELFF
- - TRBJ2-5 TRBV15 TGTGCCACCAGCAGAGATCAGGAAGAGACCCAGTACTTC CATSRDQEETQYF
- many TRBJ2-7 TRBV10-2 TGCGCCAGCAGAAATTCAGGGGAGGGCGAGCAGTACTTC CASRNSGEGEQYF
TRBD2 - TRBJ2-1 TRBV5-4 TGTGCCAGCAGCTTAAGGGGACTAGCGGTCAATGAGCAGTTCTTC CASSLRGLAVNEQFF